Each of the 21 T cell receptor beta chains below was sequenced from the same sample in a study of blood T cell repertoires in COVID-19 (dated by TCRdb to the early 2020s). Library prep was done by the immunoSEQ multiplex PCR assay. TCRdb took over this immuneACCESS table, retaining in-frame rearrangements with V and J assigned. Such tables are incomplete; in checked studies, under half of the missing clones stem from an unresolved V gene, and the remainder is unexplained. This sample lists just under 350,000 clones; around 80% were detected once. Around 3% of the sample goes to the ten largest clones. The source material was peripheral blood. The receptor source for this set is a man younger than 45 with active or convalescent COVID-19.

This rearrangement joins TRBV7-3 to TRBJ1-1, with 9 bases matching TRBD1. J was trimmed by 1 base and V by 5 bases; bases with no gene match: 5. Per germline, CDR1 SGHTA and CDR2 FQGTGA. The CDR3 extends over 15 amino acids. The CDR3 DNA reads TGTGCCAGCAGCCCACAGGGGGCGAGGAACACTGAAGCTTTCTTT. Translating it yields CASSPQGARNTEAFF. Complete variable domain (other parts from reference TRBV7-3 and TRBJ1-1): GAGVSQTPSNKVTEKGKYVELRCDPISGHTALYWYRQSLGQGPEFLIYFQGTGAADDSGLPNDRFFAVRPEGSVSTLKIQRTERGDSAVYLCASSPQGARNTEAFFGQGTRLTVV.

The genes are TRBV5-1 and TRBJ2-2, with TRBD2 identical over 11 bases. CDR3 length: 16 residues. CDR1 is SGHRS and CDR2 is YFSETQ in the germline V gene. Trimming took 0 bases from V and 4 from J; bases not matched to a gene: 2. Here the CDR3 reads CASSLELAGVTGELFF. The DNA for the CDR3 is TGCGCCAGCAGCTTGGAACTAGCGGGAGTCACCGGGGAGCTGTTTTTT. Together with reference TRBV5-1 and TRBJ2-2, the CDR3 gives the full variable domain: KAGVTQTPRYLIKTRGQQVTLSCSPISGHRSVSWYQQTPGQGLQFLFEYFSETQRNKGNFPGRFSGRQFSNSRSEMNVSTLELGDSALYLCASSLELAGVTGELFFGEGSRLTVL.

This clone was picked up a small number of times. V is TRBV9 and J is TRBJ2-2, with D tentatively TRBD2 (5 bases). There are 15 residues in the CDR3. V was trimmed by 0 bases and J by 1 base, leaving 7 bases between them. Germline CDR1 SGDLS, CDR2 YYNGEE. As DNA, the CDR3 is TGTGCCAGCAGCGTAGAAGGACTGAACACCGGGGAGCTGTTTTTT. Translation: CASSVEGLNTGELFF.

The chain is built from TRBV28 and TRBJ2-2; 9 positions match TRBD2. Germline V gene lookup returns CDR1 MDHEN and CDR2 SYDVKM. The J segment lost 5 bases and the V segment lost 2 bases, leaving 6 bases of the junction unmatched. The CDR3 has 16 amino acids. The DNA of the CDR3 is TGTGCCAGCAGTTTAGCGGGAGGGCCGGGAACCGGGGAGCTGTTTTTT. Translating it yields CASSLAGGPGTGELFF.

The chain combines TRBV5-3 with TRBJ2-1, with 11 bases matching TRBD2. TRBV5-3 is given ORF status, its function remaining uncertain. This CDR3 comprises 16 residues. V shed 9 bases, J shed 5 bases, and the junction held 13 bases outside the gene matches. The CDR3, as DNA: TGTGCCACTTCCGAAGGAGGGACTAGCGGAAACAATGAGCAGTTCTTC. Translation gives CATSEGGTSGNNEQFF.

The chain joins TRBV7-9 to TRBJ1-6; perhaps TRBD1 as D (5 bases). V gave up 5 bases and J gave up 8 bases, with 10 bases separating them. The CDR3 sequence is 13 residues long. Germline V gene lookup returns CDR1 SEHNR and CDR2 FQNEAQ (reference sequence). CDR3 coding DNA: TGTGCCAGCAGCCCAGAAGGGGATTCACCCCTCCACTTT. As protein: CASSPEGDSPLHF.

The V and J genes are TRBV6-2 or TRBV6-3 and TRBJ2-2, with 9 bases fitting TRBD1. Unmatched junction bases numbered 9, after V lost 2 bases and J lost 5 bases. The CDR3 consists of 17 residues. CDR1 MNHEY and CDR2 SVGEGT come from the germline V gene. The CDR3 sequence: CASSYPRTGVETGELFF. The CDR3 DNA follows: TGTGCCAGCAGTTACCCTAGGACAGGGGTTGAGACCGGGGAGCTGTTTTTT.

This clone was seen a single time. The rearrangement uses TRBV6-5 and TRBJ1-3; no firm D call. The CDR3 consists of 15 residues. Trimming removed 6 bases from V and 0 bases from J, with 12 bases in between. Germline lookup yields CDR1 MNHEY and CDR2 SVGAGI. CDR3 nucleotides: TGTGCCAGCAGCCTAAGGCGGGGCTCTGGAAACACCATATATTTT. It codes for CASSLRRGSGNTIYF.

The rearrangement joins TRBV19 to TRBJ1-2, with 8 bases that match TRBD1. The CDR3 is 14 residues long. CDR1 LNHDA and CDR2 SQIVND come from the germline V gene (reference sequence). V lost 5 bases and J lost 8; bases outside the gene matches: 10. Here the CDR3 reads CASSGRTGLGGYTF. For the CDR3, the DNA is TGTGCCAGTAGTGGGCGGACAGGGCTAGGAGGCTACACCTTC.

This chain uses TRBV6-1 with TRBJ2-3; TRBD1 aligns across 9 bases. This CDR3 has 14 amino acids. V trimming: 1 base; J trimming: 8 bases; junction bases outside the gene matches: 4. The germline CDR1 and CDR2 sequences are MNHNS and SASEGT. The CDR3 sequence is CASSEEGQGITQYF. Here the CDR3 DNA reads TGTGCCAGCAGTGAAGAGGGACAGGGAATTACGCAGTATTTT.

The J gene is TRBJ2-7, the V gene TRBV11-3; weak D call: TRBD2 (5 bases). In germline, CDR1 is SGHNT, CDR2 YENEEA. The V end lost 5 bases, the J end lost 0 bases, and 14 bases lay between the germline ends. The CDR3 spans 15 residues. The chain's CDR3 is CASSPLGKGSYEQYF. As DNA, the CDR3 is TGTGCCAGCAGCCCACTAGGAAAAGGCTCCTACGAGCAGTACTTC. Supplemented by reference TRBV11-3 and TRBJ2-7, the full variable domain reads EAGVVQSPRYKIIEKKQPVAFWCNPISGHNTLYWYLQNLGQGPELLIRYENEEAVDDSQLPKDRFSAERLKGVDSTLKIQPAELGDSAVYLCASSPLGKGSYEQYFGPGTRLTVT.

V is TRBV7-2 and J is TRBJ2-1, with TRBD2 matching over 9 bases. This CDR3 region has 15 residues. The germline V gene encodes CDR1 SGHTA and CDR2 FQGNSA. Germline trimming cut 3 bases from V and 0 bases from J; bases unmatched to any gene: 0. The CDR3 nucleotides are TGTGCCAGCAGCTTTAGCGGGAGCTCCTACAATGAGCAGTTCTTC. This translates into CASSFSGSSYNEQFF.

The CDR3 sequence is CASSQDSGNWGGNTIYF. CDR3 DNA: TGCGCCAGCAGCCAAGATAGCGGCAACTGGGGTGGAAACACCATATATTTT. J is TRBJ1-3 and V is TRBV4-3; D is unresolved. CDR3 length equals 17 residues. The V gene lost 0 bases and the J gene lost 3 bases, with 15 bases spanning the gap. Germline V lookup: CDR1 LGHNA, CDR2 YSLEER.

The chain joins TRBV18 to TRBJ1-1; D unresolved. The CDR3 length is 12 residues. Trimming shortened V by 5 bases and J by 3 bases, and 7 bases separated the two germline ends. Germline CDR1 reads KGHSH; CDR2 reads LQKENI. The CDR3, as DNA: TGTGCCAGCTCATGGGGAGACACTGAAGCTTTCTTT. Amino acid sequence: CASSWGDTEAFF.

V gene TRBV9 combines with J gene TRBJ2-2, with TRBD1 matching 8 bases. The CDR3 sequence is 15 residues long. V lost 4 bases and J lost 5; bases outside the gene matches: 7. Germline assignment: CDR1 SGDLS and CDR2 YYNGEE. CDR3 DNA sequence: TGTGCCAGCAGCCATAGACAGGGGAGGACCGGGGAGCTGTTTTTT. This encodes CASSHRQGRTGELFF.

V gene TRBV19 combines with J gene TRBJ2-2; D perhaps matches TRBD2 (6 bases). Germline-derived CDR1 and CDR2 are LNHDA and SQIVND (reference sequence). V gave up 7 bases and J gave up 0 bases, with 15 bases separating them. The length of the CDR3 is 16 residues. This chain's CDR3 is CASTGGNFANTGELFF. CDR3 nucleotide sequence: TGTGCCAGTACAGGCGGGAATTTCGCGAACACCGGGGAGCTGTTTTTT.

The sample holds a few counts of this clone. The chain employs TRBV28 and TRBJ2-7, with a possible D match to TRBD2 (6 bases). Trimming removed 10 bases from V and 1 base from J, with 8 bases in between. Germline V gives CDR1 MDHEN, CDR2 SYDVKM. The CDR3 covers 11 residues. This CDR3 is CATAGSYEQYF. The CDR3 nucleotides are TGTGCCACTGCGGGATCCTACGAGCAGTACTTC. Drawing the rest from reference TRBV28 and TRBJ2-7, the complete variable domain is DVKVTQSSRYLVKRTGEKVFLECVQDMDHENMFWYRQDPGLGLRLIYFSYDVKMKEKGDIPEGYSVSREKKERFSLILESASTNQTSMYLCATAGSYEQYFGPGTRLTVT.

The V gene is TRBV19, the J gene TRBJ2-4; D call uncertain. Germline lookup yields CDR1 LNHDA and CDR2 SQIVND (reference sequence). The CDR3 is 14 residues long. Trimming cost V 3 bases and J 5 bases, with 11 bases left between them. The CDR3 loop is CASSIAARENIQYF. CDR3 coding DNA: TGTGCCAGTAGTATTGCGGCCCGGGAAAACATTCAGTACTTC.

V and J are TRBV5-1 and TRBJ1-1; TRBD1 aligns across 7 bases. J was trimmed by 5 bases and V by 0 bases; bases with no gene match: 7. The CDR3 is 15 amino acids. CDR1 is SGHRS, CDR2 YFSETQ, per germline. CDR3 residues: CASSLVAGGRTEAFF. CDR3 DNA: TGCGCCAGCAGCTTGGTCGCAGGGGGACGGACTGAAGCTTTCTTT.

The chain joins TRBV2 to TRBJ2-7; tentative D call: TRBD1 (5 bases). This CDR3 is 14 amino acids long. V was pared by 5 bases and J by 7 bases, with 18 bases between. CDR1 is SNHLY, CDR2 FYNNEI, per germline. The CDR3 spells CASSTDRIRWEQYF. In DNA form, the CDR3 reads TGTGCCAGCAGTACTGACAGAATAAGGTGGGAGCAGTACTTC.

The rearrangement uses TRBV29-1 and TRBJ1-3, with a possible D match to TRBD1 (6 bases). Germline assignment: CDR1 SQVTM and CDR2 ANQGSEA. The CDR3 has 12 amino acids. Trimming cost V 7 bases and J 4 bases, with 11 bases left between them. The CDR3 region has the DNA TGCAGCGGTCAGGGGTGGGGAAACACCATATATTTT. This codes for CSGQGWGNTIYF.